This T cell receptor (beta chain) is drawn from a study of T-cell memory formation after mild COVID-19. Study summary: Each donor largely had its own TCR clusters.

MiXCR, run by TCRdb on the 5' RACE reads, gives a single entry per CDR3 protein. The table lists under 150,000 distinct CDR3 sequences, more than 15% of them singletons. Germline V gene data show CDR1 as SGHRS and CDR2 as YFSETQ. V trimming: 4 bases; J trimming: 3 bases; junction bases outside the gene matches: 10. This CDR3 contains 16 residues. The chain carries TRBV5-1 and TRBJ2-3; the match to TRBD1 covers 8 bases. The sequenced sample consisted of PBMCs or a T cell subset sorted from them (not recorded which). The source of this sequence is an adult woman who had mild COVID-19 (a few samples of this study predate the infection). Cell type and time point are not known. Written as DNA, the CDR3 is TGCGCCAGCAGCCAGATACAGGGGGTGCGAACAGATACGCAGTATTTT. This gives the protein CASSQIQGVRTDTQYF.